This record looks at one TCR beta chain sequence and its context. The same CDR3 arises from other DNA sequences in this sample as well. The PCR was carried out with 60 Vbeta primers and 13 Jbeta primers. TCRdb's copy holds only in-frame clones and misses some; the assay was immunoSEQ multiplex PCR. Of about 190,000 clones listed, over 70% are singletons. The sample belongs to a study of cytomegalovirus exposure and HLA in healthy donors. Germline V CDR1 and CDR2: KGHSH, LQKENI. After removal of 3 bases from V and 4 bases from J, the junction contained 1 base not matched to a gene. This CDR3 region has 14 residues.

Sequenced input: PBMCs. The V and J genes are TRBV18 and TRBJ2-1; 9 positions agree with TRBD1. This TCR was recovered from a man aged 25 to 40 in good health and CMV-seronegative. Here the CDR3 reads CASSPGQGYNEQFF. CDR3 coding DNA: TGTGCCAGCTCACCGGGACAGGGATACAATGAGCAGTTCTTC.